Listed here is a single T cell receptor (beta chain). This CDR3 is built from 16 residues. The germline gives CDR1 SGDLS, CDR2 YYNGEE. With 3 bases clipped from V and 8 bases from J, the junction kept 15 bases outside the gene matches. The data originate from a study of blood T cell repertoires in COVID-19. As for the study in general: The origin of the acute and convalescent COVID-19 samples was the United States, Italy and Spain. T cells, B-cell-depleted T cells, or PBMCs provided the cDNA or gDNA that served as material.

Per the original methods: Reference gene primer amplification yielded estimated nucleated cell counts. Clones were sequenced by immunoSEQ multiplex PCR, and TCRdb holds only the in-frame ones, with some missing. V and J calls and clone size come straight from that table; D and trimming were deduced from the DNA. The sample comprises just over 650,000 clones, 90% of which are singletons, and roughly 0.25% rests with the top ten. This TCR derives from a woman aged 18-35 years with acute or convalescent COVID-19. The V call is TRBV9, the J call TRBJ1-2, with TRBD1 identical over 8 bases. Sequencing was done on a sample of peripheral blood. The CDR3 nucleotides read TGTGCCAGCAGCGAGAATCAGGGGGCGCGGAGGAGCGGCTACACCTTC. Protein product: CASSENQGARRSGYTF. Full variable domain (outside the CDR3, taken from reference TRBV9 and TRBJ1-2): DSGVTQTPKHLITATGQRVTLRCSPRSGDLSVYWYQQSLDQGLQFLIQYYNGEERAKGNILERFSAQQFPDLHSELNLSSLELGDSALYFCASSENQGARRSGYTFGSGTRLTVV.